This T cell receptor (beta chain) stems from a study of tumor-infiltrating lymphocytes in localized non-small cell lung cancer. The CDR3 sequence is 15 residues long. Germline V lookup: CDR1 LNHDA, CDR2 SQIVND (reference sequence). V was shortened by 5 bases and J by 0 bases, with 10 bases between the two germline ends. Sequencing was performed with immunoSEQ multiplex PCR; in TCRdb, only in-frame clones are kept and a portion is missing. The data hold 7,000 to 8,500 clones, with 77% observed a single time. The chain links TRBV19 to TRBJ1-4; D remains unclear. The source is a human donor with non-small cell lung cancer. Specimen: lung tumor tissue. The CDR3 is CASSLISATNEKLFF. CDR3 coding DNA: TGTGCCAGTAGTCTCATCAGTGCAACTAATGAAAAACTGTTTTTT. Together with reference TRBV19 and TRBJ1-4, the CDR3 gives the full variable domain: DGGITQSPKYLFRKEGQNVTLSCEQNLNHDAMYWYRQDPGQGLRLIYYSQIVNDFQKGDIAEGYSVSREKKESFPLTVTSAQKNPTAFYLCASSLISATNEKLFFGSGTQLSVL.